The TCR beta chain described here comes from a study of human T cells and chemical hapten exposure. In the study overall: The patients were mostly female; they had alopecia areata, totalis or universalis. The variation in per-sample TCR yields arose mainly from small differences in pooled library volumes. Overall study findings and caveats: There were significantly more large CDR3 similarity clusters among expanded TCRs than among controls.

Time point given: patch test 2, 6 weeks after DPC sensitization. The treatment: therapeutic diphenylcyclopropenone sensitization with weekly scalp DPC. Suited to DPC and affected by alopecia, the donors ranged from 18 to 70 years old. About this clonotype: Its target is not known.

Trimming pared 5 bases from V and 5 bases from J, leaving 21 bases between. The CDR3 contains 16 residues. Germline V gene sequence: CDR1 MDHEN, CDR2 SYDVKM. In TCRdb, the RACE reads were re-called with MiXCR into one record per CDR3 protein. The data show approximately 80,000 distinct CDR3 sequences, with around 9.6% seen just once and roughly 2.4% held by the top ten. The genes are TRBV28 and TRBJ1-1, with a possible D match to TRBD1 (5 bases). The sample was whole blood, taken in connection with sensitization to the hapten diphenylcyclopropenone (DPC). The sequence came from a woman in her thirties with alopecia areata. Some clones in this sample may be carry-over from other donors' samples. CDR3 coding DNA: TGTGCCAGCAGTACCCGAGGCGGGGCCCTCGGGACTGAAGCTTTCTTT. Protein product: CASSTRGGALGTEAFF.